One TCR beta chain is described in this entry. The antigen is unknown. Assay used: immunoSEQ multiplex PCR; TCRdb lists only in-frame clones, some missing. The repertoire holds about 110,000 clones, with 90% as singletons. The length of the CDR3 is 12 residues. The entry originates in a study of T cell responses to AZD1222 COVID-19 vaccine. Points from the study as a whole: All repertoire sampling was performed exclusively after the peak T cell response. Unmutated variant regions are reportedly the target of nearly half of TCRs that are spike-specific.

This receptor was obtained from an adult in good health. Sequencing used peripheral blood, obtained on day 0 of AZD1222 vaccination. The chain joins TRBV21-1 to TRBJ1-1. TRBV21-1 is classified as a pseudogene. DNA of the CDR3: TGTGCCAGCAGCGACTGGAGCACTGAAGCTTTCTTT. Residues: CASSDWSTEAFF.